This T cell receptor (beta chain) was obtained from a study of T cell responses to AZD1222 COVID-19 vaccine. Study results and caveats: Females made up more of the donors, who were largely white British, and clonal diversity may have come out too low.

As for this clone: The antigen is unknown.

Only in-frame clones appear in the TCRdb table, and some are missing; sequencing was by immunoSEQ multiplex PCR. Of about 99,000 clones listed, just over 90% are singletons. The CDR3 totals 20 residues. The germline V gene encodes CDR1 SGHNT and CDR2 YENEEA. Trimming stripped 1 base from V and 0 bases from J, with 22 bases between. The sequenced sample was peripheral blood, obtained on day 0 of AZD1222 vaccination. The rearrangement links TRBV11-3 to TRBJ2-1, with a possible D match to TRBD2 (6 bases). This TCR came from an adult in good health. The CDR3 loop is CASSLGPRGPISSSYNEQFF. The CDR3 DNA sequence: TGTGCCAGCAGCTTAGGGCCGCGGGGCCCGATATCAAGCTCCTACAATGAGCAGTTCTTC. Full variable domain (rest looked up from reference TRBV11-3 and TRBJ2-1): EAGVVQSPRYKIIEKKQPVAFWCNPISGHNTLYWYLQNLGQGPELLIRYENEEAVDDSQLPKDRFSAERLKGVDSTLKIQPAELGDSAVYLCASSLGPRGPISSSYNEQFFGPGTRLTVL.